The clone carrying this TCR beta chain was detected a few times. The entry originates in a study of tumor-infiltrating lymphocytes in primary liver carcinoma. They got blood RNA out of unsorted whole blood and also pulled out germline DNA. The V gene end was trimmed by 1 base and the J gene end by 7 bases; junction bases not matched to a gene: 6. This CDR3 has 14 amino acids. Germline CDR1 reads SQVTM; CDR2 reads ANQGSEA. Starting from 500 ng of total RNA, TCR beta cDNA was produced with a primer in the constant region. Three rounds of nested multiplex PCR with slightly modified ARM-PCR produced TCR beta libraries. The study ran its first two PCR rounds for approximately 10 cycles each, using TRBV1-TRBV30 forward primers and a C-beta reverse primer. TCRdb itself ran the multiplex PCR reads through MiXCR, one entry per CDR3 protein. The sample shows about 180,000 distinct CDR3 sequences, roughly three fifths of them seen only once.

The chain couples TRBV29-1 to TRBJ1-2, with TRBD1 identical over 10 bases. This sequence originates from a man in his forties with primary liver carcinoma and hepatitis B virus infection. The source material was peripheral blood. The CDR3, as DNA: TGCAGCGTTGAAGCCACGGACAGGGGGAGTGGCTACACCTTC. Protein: CSVEATDRGSGYTF.